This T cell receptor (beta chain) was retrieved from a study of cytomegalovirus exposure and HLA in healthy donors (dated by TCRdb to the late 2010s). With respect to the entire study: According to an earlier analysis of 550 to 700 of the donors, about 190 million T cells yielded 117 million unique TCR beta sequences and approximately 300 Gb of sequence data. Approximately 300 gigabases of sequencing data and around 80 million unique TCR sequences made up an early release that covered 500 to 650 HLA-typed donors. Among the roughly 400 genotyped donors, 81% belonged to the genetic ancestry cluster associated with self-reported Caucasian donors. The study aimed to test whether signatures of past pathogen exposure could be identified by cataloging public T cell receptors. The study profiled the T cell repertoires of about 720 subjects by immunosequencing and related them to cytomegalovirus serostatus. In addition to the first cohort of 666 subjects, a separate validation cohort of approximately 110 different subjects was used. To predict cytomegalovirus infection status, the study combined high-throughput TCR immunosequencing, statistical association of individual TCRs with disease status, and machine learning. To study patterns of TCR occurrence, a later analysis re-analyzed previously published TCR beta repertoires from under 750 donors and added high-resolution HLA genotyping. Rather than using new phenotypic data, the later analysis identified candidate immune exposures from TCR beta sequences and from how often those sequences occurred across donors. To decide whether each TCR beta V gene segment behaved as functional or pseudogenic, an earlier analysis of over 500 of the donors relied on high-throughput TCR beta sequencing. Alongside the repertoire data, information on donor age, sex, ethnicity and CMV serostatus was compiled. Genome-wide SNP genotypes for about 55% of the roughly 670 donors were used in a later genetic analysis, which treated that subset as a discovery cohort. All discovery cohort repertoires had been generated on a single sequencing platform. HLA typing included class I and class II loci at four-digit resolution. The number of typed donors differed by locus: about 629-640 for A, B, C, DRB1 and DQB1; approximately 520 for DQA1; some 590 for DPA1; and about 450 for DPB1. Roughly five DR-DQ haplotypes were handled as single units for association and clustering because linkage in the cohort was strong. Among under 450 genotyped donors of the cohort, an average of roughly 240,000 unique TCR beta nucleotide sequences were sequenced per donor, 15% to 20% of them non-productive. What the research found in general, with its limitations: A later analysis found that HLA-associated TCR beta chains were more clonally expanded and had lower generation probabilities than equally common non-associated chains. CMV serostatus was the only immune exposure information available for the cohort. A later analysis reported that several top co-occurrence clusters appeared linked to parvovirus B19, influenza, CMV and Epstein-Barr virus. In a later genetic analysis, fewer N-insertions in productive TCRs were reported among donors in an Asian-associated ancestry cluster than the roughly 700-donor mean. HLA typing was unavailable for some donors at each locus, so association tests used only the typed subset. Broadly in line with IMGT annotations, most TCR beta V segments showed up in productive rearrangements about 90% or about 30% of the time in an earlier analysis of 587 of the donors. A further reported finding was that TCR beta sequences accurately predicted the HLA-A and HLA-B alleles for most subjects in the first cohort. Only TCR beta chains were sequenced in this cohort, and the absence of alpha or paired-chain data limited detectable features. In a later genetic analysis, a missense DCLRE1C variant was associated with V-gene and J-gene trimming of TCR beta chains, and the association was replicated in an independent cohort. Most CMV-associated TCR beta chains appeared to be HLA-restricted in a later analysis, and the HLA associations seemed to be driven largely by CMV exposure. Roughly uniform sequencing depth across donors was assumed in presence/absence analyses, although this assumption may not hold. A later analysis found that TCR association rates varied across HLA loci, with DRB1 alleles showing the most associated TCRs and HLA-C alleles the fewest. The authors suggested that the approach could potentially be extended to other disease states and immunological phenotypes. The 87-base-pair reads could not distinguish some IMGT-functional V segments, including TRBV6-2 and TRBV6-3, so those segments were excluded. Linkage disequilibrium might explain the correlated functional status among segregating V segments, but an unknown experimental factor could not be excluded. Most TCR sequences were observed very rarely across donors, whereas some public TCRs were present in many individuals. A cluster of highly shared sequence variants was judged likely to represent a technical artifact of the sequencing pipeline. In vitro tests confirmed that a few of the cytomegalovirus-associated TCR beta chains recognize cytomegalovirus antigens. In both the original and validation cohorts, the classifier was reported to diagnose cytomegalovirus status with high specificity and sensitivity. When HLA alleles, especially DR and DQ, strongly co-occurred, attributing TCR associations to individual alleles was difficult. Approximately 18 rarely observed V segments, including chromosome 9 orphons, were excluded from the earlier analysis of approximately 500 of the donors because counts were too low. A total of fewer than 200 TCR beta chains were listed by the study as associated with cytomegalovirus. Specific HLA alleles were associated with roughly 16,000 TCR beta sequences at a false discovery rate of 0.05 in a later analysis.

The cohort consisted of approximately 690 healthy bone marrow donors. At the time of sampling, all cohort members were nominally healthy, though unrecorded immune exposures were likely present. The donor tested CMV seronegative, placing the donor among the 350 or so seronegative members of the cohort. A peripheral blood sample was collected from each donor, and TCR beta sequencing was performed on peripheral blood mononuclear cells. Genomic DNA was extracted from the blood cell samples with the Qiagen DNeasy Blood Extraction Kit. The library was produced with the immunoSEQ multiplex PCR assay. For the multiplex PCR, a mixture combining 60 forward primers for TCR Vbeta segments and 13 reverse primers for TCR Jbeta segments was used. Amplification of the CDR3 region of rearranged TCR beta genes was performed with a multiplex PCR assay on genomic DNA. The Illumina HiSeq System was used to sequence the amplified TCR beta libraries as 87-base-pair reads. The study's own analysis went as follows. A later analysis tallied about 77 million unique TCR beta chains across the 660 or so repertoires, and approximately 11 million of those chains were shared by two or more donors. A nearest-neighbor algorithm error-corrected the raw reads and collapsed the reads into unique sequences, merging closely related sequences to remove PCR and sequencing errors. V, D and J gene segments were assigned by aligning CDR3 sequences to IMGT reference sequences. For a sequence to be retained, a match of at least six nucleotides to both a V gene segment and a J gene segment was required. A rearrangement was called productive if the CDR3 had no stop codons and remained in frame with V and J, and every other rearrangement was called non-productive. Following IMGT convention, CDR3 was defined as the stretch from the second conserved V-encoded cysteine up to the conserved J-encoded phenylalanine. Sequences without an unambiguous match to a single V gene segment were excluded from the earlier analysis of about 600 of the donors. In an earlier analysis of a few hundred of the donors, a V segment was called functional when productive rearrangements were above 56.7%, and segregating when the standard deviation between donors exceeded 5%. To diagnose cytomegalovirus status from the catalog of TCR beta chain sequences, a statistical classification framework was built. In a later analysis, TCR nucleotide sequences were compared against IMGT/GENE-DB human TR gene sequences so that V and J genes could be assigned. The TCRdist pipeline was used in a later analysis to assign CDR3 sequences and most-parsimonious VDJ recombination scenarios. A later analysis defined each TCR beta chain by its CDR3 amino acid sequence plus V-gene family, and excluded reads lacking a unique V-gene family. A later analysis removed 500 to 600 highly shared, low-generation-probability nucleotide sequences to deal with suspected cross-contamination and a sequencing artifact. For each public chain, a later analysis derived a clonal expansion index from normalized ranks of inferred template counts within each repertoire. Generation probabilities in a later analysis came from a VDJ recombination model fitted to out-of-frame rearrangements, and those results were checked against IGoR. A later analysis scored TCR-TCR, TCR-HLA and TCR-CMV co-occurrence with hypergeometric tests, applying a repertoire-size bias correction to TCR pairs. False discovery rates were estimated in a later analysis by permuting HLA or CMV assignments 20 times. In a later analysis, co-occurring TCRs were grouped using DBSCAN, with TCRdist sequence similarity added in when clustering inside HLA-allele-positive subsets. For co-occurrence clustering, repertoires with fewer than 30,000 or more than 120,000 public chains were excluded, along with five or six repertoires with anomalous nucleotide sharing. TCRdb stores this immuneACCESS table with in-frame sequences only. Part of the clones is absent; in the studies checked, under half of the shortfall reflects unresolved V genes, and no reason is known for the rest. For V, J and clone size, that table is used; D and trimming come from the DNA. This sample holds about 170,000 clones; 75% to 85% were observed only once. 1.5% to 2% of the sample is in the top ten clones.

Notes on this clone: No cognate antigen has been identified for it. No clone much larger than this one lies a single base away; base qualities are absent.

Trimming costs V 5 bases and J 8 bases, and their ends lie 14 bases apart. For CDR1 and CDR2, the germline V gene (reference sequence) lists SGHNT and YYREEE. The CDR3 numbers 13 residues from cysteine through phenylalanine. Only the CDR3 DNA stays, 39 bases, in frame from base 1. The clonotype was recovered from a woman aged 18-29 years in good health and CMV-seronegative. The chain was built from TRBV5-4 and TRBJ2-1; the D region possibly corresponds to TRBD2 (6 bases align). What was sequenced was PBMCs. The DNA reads TGTGCCAGCAGTCCTAGCGATGGGGATGAGCAGTTCTTC. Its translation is CASSPSDGDEQFF.